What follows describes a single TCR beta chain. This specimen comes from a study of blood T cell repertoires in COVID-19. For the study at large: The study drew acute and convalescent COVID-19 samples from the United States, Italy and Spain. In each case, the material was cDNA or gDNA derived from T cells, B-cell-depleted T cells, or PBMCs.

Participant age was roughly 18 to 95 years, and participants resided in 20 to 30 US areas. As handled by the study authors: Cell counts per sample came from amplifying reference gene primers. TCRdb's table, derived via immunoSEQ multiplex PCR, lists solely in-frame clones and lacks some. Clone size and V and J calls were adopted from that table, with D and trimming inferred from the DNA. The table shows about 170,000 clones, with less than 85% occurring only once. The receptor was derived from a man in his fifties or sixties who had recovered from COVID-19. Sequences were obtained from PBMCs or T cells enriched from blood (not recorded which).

As DNA, the CDR3 is TGTGCCAGCAGTTTTGTATTTGGGGGGGGACAGGGGGAGGTTGGTCAGCCCCAGCATTTT. Amino acid sequence: CASSFVFGGGQGEVGQPQHF. V and J are TRBV27 and TRBJ1-5, with 11 bases fitting TRBD1. CDR1 MNHEY and CDR2 SMNVEV come from the germline V gene (reference sequence). Unmatched junction bases numbered 19, after V lost 3 bases and J lost 6 bases. The CDR3 has 20 residues.